This passage covers 5 T cell receptor beta chains from one sample sequenced in a study of T cells in localized non-small cell lung cancer. Data came from immunoSEQ multiplex PCR; TCRdb stores just in-frame clones and leaves some out. Of about 43,000 clones detected, about 91% appear once; the ten largest clones hold approximately 10%. Here the sequenced sample was PBMCs, taken before any cancer treatment. The receptors were sampled from a woman aged 40-75 years with stage II lung adenocarcinoma.

The chain couples TRBV10-2 to TRBJ1-1; no clear D. The CDR3 extends over 13 amino acids. V lost 3 bases to trimming and J lost 0 bases, with 5 bases between them. Germline V gene lookup returns CDR1 WSHSY and CDR2 SAAADI. CDR3 nucleotides: TGCGCCAGCAGTGATGACATGAACACTGAAGCTTTCTTT. Its translation is CASSDDMNTEAFF.

This clone was seen a single time. The chain recombines TRBV4-2 with TRBJ1-2; tentatively, D is TRBD1 (6 bases). V lost 1 base to trimming and J lost 3 bases, with 12 bases between them. This CDR3 is 15 amino acids long. Germline CDR1 LGHNA, CDR2 YNFKEQ. For the CDR3, the DNA is TGTGCCAGCAGCCAAGCGGGTCGGACAGACTATGGCTACACCTTC. It yields the protein CASSQAGRTDYGYTF.

CDR3 bases: TGTGCCAGCAGTCCCGGTCAGGTTCTGAACACTGAAGCTTTCTTT. As protein: CASSPGQVLNTEAFF. V usage is TRBV28 and J usage is TRBJ1-1; no definite D call. This CDR3 region has 15 residues. Trimming shortened V by 5 bases and J by 0 bases, and 13 bases separated the two germline ends. CDR1 and CDR2 from the germline V gene are MDHEN and SYDVKM.

This clone has just one count. The rearrangement joins TRBV5-1 to TRBJ2-1; D possibly corresponds to TRBD2 (5 bases). The CDR3 totals 13 residues. Per germline, CDR1 SGHRS and CDR2 YFSETQ. V dropped 2 bases and J dropped 7 bases, with 10 bases sitting between them. This chain's CDR3 is CASSLRGPNEQFF. The CDR3 coding sequence is TGCGCCAGCAGCTTAAGAGGGCCGAATGAGCAGTTCTTC.

The V call is TRBV30, the J call TRBJ2-7; D tentatively fits TRBD1 or TRBD2 (5 bases each). V dropped 5 bases and J dropped 5 bases, with 16 bases sitting between them. This CDR3 spans 13 amino acids. Germline V gene sequence: CDR1 GTSNPN, CDR2 SVGIG (reference sequence). The CDR3 loop reads CAWGTPNVHEQYF. CDR3 DNA: TGTGCCTGGGGGACGCCGAACGTACACGAGCAGTACTTC.